A selection of T cell receptor beta chains follows, all from one sample in a study of T cells in Graves' hyperthyroidism and ophthalmopathy. TCRdb analysed the multiplex PCR reads with MiXCR anew, one entry per CDR3 protein. The repertoire holds hundreds of thousands of distinct CDR3 sequences, with 14% to 15% as singletons. Sequences were obtained from blood. Receptor source: a man between 18 and 35 years old with Graves' ophthalmopathy. The CDR3 runs from the conserved cysteine through the conserved F or W. A D gene is named only where the DNA matches it firmly. A row's size may be missing; if present it is once, few, many or a size class.

V	J	D	size	DNA	CDR3
TRBV24-1	TRBJ1-4	.	few	TGTGCCACCAGTGATTTTCGAGGTGAAAAACTGTTTTTT	CATSDFRGEKLFF
TRBV29-1	TRBJ2-7	.	few	TGCAGCGTTGAAGTTTCCCTACACGAGCAGTACTTC	CSVEVSLHEQYF
TRBV6-6	TRBJ2-1	.	many	TGTGCCAGCAGTTACTCGGCCTCTGCCCCGCGCTACAATGAGCAGTTCTTC	CASSYSASAPRYNEQFF
TRBV27	TRBJ1-5	.	many	TGTGCCAGCAGTAACCCCCCCCGGCCCCAGCATTTT	CASSNPPRPQHF
TRBV12-3/TRBV12-4	TRBJ1-3	.	many	TGTGCCAGCAGTTCAGGGGCTAAGGGAAACACCATATATTTT	CASSSGAKGNTIYF
TRBV20-1	TRBJ2-3	TRBD2	many	TGCAGTGCTAGTGGCGGGAGGTGGACAGATACGCAGTATTTT	CSASGGRWTDTQYF
TRBV13	TRBJ2-7	.	many	TGTGCCAGCGCGGGCAGCGCCTACGAGCAGTACTTC	CASAGSAYEQYF
TRBV15	TRBJ1-5	TRBD1	.	TGTGCCACCAGCAGAGGGAATGGGACAGGATGGAATCAGCCCCAGCATTTT	CATSRGNGTGWNQPQHF
TRBV13	TRBJ2-2	.	few	TGTGCCAGCAGCCACCCCACGGGGCTAGCGATGACCGGGGAGCTGTTTTTT	CASSHPTGLAMTGELFF
TRBV24-1	TRBJ1-3	.	.	TGTGCCACCAGTGATTTGATCGGGGTAGCGGGAGTATATTTT	CATSDLIGVAGVYF
TRBV27	TRBJ1-1	.	many	TGTGCCAGCAGTTTAGATTGGGGTCGGAGCTCTGAAGCTTTCTTT	CASSLDWGRSSEAFF
TRBV5-1	TRBJ2-3	.	many	TGCGCCAGCAGCTTGCTGGCACGTAGGACAGATACGCAGTATTTT	CASSLLARRTDTQYF
TRBV11-3	TRBJ2-7	.	many	TGTGCCAGCAGAAAAAGAGGCTGGGCAGAAGCCTACGAGCAGTACTTC	CASRKRGWAEAYEQYF
TRBV4-1	TRBJ1-1	.	.	TGCGCCAGCAGCCAAGCGTCGGGGGGAACTGAAGCTTTCTTT	CASSQASGGTEAFF
TRBV11-2	TRBJ2-1	TRBD2	.	TGTGCCAGCAGCTGGGCTAGCGGGAACAATGAGCAGTTCTTC	CASSWASGNNEQFF
TRBV20-1	TRBJ1-4	.	many	TGCAGTGCTAGAGATCTGGTTGATGAAAAACTGTTTTTT	CSARDLVDEKLFF
TRBV27	TRBJ2-2	TRBD1	few	TGTGCCAGCAGTTTCAGCAGGGGGTTCGACACCGGGGAGCTGTTTTTT	CASSFSRGFDTGELFF
TRBV11-1	TRBJ2-7	.	many	TGTGCCAGCAGCTTATCAAGCATCGGTGGCGAGCAGTACTTC	CASSLSSIGGEQYF
TRBV19	TRBJ2-1	TRBD2	.	TGTGCCACCCTCGGCACTAGCGTTGTCTACAATGAGCAGTTCTTC	CATLGTSVVYNEQFF
TRBV7-2	TRBJ2-5	.	many	TGTGCCAGCAGCTTAGTTGCTAGTCAAGTATCGGAGACCCAGTACTTC	CASSLVASQVSETQYF
TRBV4-1	TRBJ2-2	.	once	TGCGCCAGCAGCCAACAGGGTCCCGGGGAGCTGCTTTTT	CASSQQGPGELLF
TRBV7-9	TRBJ2-3	TRBD1	many	TGTGCCAGCAGCTTCTGGCAGGGGGGCACAGATACGCAGTATTTT	CASSFWQGGTDTQYF
TRBV10-1	TRBJ2-1	TRBD2	.	TGCGCCAGCAGTGAGACCCAGCGGGGGTACAATGAGCAGTTCTTC	CASSETQRGYNEQFF
TRBV10-3	TRBJ2-1	TRBD2	.	TGTGCCATCAGTGGGACTCGCGGGGGGCCAGCTTTCTACAATGAGCAGTTCTTC	CAISGTRGGPAFYNEQFF
TRBV7-9	TRBJ1-6	.	many	TGTGCCAGCAGTCCCTCGGCGGCATATAATTCACCCCTCCACTTT	CASSPSAAYNSPLHF
TRBV28	TRBJ2-7	TRBD2	many	TGTGCCAGCAGTCCCCGGACTAGCGGGCGATACTACGAGCAGTACTTC	CASSPRTSGRYYEQYF
TRBV6-1	TRBJ2-5	.	many	TGTGCCAGCATAGGGCCCCAAGAGACCCAGTACTTC	CASIGPQETQYF
TRBV6-1	TRBJ2-3	TRBD2	few	TGTGCCAGCAGTAAACAGGTGGGAGGGCCGATAGATACGCAGTATTTT	CASSKQVGGPIDTQYF
TRBV29-1	TRBJ2-7	.	many	TGCAGCGTTGCCTCGTCGTACGAGCAGTACTTC	CSVASSYEQYF
TRBV7-2	TRBJ1-5	.	many	TGTGCCAGCAGCTTGGACCACCAAACAGGGTTCAGCAATCAGCCCCAGCATTTT	CASSLDHQTGFSNQPQHF
TRBV28	TRBJ2-1	.	many	TGTGCCAGCAGCCCATCTCTTGGTTCCTACAATGAGCAGTTCTTC	CASSPSLGSYNEQFF
TRBV11-2	TRBJ2-3	TRBD2	many	TGTGCCAGCAGCTTAACATCTAGCGGGATTTTAGATACGCAGTATTTT	CASSLTSSGILDTQYF
TRBV7-3	TRBJ2-6	.	.	TGTGCCAGCAGCTTAGGGAGCCCTGGGGCCAACGTCCTGACTTTC	CASSLGSPGANVLTF